The 8 T cell receptor beta chains listed next were all sequenced from one sample in a study of T cell repertoires in cytomegalovirus infection. TCRdb reprocessed the reads via MiXCR and lists one record per CDR3 protein. Seen here are 55,000 to 85,000 distinct CDR3 sequences, 20% to 25% observed once, and the top ten hold roughly two thirds. These receptors are not linked to any known antigen. Sequenced material: CD8+ T cells from cultured PBMCs, taken from culture after CMV antigen stimulation. These receptor sequences come from a human donor in good health (CMV status not recorded). Some clones in this sample may be carry-over from other donors' samples.

A word on this clonotype: Likely a read error: the CDR3 ends without its conserved phenylalanine or tryptophan. This chain links TRBV2 with TRBJ1-1; D is ambiguous. Per the germline V gene, CDR1 is SNHLY and CDR2 is FYNNEI. Deletions cut 6 bases from V and 1 base from J, with 6 bases between. This CDR3 spans 12 amino acids. The CDR3 region is CASSTENTEAFS. The DNA for the CDR3 is TGTGCCAGCAGCACAGAGAACACTGAAGCTTTCTCT.

There are a few counts of this clonotype. V is TRBV28 and J is TRBJ1-1; D gene ambiguous. Germline V gene lookup returns CDR1 MDHEN and CDR2 SYDVKM. V was clipped by 4 bases and J by 1 base, with 19 bases between them. This CDR3 is built from 17 residues. CDR3 DNA sequence: TGTGCCAGCAGTTCTACCGACATCTTAAGAGGGAACACTGAAGCTTTCTTT. Its translation: CASSSTDILRGNTEAFF.

This clonotype was seen more than once but under ten times. This sequence joins TRBV12-3 or TRBV12-4 and TRBJ2-2; D is undetermined. This CDR3 spans 12 amino acids. V was shortened by 2 bases and J by 6 bases, with 4 bases between the two germline ends. The CDR3 coding sequence is TGTGCCAGCAGTTTATTCGCCGGGGAGCTGTTTTTT. Translating gives CASSLFAGELFF.

The gene calls are TRBV6-1 and TRBJ2-3; D assignment may be TRBD1 or TRBD2 (5 bases each). This CDR3 has 13 residues. The germline V and J ends were trimmed by 7 bases and 2 bases, with 10 bases remaining between them. From germline, CDR1 is MNHNS and CDR2 SASEGT. The CDR3 DNA reads as TGTGCCAGCACAGAGGGGACCACAGATACGCAGTATTTT. Translating gives CASTEGTTDTQYF.

This clonotype came up a few times. The genes are TRBV19 and TRBJ2-7, with 9 bases identical to TRBD1. Germline assignment: CDR1 LNHDA and CDR2 SQIVND (reference sequence). The CDR3 is 13 residues long. The V segment lost 6 bases and the J segment 7 bases; nucleotides outside the gene matches: 7. The CDR3 protein is CASRGQGPSEQYF. The CDR3 DNA sequence: TGTGCCAGTAGGGGACAGGGCCCGAGTGAGCAGTACTTC.

This clonotype was detected a few times. The chain links TRBV7-2 to TRBJ2-1, with unresolved D. Germline loops: CDR1 SGHTA, CDR2 FQGNSA. V lost 4 bases, J lost 8 bases, and 24 bases lay in between. The CDR3 is made up of 17 amino acids. The CDR3 protein is CASSSLRPVGPNYEQFF. CDR3 in DNA: TGTGCCAGCAGCTCCCTCCGCCCAGTAGGTCCCAACTATGAGCAGTTCTTC.

This clonotype was detected a few times. The V call is TRBV7-9, the J call TRBJ2-5, with TRBD1 matching over 7 bases. Germline V gives CDR1 SEHNR, CDR2 FQNEAQ (reference sequence). V lost 5 bases, J lost 4 bases, and 13 bases stayed unmatched. The CDR3 consists of 16 residues. Here the CDR3 DNA reads TGTGCCAGCAGCCCAAGAGCAACAGGGGATGGAGAGACCCAGTACTTC. Translating gives CASSPRATGDGETQYF.

The chain recombines TRBV28 with TRBJ1-6; D is perhaps TRBD1 (6 bases). V lost 3 bases and J lost 11, with 14 bases in between. The CDR3 runs 14 residues. The germline V gene has CDR1 MDHEN and CDR2 SYDVKM. CDR3 sequence reads: CASSFGRGLTPLHF. CDR3 bases: TGTGCCAGCAGTTTCGGCAGGGGCCTTACACCCCTCCACTTT.